This T cell receptor (beta chain) was observed in a study of tumor-infiltrating lymphocytes in primary liver carcinoma. About the study: Tumors were staged T1-T3 N0M0 and measured roughly 4.2 to 10 cm across.

Each 20-30 mg portion of unsorted bulk tissue served as the source for co-extraction of RNA and DNA. Five separate regions of each tumor underwent sampling. Over 75% of the cells in every tumor sample were viable tumor cells. In regard to this clonotype: A read error may account for a junction end that differs from germline.

The CDR3 is made up of 14 amino acids. Germline CDR1 PRHDT, CDR2 FYEKMQ (reference sequence). The authors made TCR beta cDNA from 500 to 600 ng total RNA with a constant-region primer. What produced the TCR beta libraries was three nested multiplex PCR rounds using slightly modified ARM-PCR. A C-beta reverse primer was combined with TRBV1-TRBV30 forward primers in the first two PCR rounds, and each round had around 11 cycles. Each CDR3 protein gets one entry after TCRdb re-called the multiplex PCR reads with MiXCR. The sample holds roughly 20,000 distinct CDR3 sequences, 79% seen once. The chain is built from TRBV13 and TRBJ1-1; 7 bases are a match to TRBD1. Sequences were obtained from liver tumor tissue from sampling region 4. Subset here: tumor region T4, right-lateral pole. The TCR was taken from a woman in her twenties or thirties with primary liver carcinoma and hepatitis B virus infection. The CDR3 sequence: CASGTVGANTEAFF. CDR3 DNA: TGTGCCAGCGGGACAGTGGGTGCAAACACTGAAGCTTTCTTC. The variable domain in full, with the rest retrieved from reference TRBV13 and TRBJ1-1, is AAGVIQSPRHLIKEKRETATLKCYPIPRHDTVYWYQQGPGQDPQFLISFYEKMQSDKGSIPDRFSAQQFSDYHSELNMSSLELGDSALYFCASGTVGANTEAFFGQGTRLTVV.